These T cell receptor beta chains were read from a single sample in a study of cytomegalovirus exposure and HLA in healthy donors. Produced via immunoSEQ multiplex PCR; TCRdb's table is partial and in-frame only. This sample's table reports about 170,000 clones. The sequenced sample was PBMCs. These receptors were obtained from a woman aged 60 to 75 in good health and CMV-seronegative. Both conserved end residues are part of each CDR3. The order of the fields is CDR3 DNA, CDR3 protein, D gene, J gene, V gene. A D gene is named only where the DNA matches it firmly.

TGTGCCAGCAGCTGGAGGGAGGAAGGGAATCAGCCCCAGCATTTT	CASSWREEGNQPQHF	.	TRBJ1-5	TRBV5-6
TGTGCCAGTAGTATAGTTCGACAGGGGTTGCACGAGCAGTACTTC	CASSIVRQGLHEQYF	TRBD1	TRBJ2-7	TRBV19
TGTGCCAGCAGTTTGGGGGCCAACTTTTACGAGCAGTACTTC	CASSLGANFYEQYF	.	TRBJ2-7	TRBV6-6
TGTGCCAGCAAGCTTATTGCAGATACGCAGTATTTT	CASKLIADTQYF	.	TRBJ2-3	TRBV7-9
TGTGCCAGCAGCCAAGATCCTGTCCTTGATCAGCCCCAGCATTTT	CASSQDPVLDQPQHF	.	TRBJ1-5	TRBV4-2
TGTGCCAGCAGCTTATTGGGACTAGCGGTTTTCTCCTACAATGAGCAGTTCTTC	CASSLLGLAVFSYNEQFF	TRBD2	TRBJ2-1	TRBV7-8
TGTGCCAGCAGCACCTTGACAGGGGGTGGCAATGAGCAGTTCTTC	CASSTLTGGGNEQFF	TRBD1	TRBJ2-1	TRBV6-5
TGTGCCAGCAGATGGTACAGAGACAATGAGCAGTTCTTC	CASRWYRDNEQFF	.	TRBJ2-1	TRBV13
TGTGCCAGCAGCTTAGTTGGACAGGGGAGGATATACGAGCAGTACTTC	CASSLVGQGRIYEQYF	TRBD1	TRBJ2-7	TRBV7-6
TGTGCCAGCAGCTTAAAGGGGGGACAGGGAAGTAACACCATATATTTT	CASSLKGGQGSNTIYF	TRBD1	TRBJ1-3	TRBV7-3
TGCGCCAGCAGCGTGGGACAGGGAAGCTCTGGGGCCAACGTCCTGACTTTC	CASSVGQGSSGANVLTF	TRBD1	TRBJ2-6	TRBV4-1
TGTGCCAGCGGAAGCCAACAGGGCGGAGAAAACATTCAGTACTTC	CASGSQQGGENIQYF	.	TRBJ2-4	TRBV6-1
TGCGCCAGCAGCCAGAGAAACAAGACTAGCGGGAGTACCAATGAGCAGTTCTTC	CASSQRNKTSGSTNEQFF	TRBD2	TRBJ2-1	TRBV4-1
TGTGCCAGCAGTGGCCACCGGGACAGGGCCGCAAACACCATATATTTT	CASSGHRDRAANTIYF	TRBD1	TRBJ1-3	TRBV6-1
TGTGCCAGTAGTCCGTCGAGCTATGGCTACACCTTC	CASSPSSYGYTF	.	TRBJ1-2	TRBV19
TGCAGCGTTTCCTCGGCAGGATCCACCTCCGCCGGGGAGCTGTTTTTT	CSVSSAGSTSAGELFF	.	TRBJ2-2	TRBV29-1
TGTGCCAGCAGCTCACCGGGACTAGCGGGATCAGGGCAGTTCTTC	CASSSPGLAGSGQFF	TRBD2	TRBJ2-1	TRBV5-6
TGTGCCAGCAGCTTGAGCCTCTACAATGAGCAGTTCTTC	CASSLSLYNEQFF	.	TRBJ2-1	TRBV5-6
TGTGCCAGCCAACTAGCGGGTCCCAATGAGCAGTTCTTC	CASQLAGPNEQFF	TRBD2	TRBJ2-1	TRBV11-2
TGTGCCAGCAGCCCCTCAACGCGGGGGGCTGAAGCTTTCTTT	CASSPSTRGAEAFF	.	TRBJ1-1	TRBV7-2
TGTGCCAGCAGCGTATCAGGGCTCAACACCGGGGAGCTGTTTTTT	CASSVSGLNTGELFF	.	TRBJ2-2	TRBV9
TGTGCCAGCAGTGGTTATAGCGGGGACATCGCGAACACCGGGGAGCTGTTTTTT	CASSGYSGDIANTGELFF	TRBD2	TRBJ2-2	TRBV25-1
TGTGCCAGCAGCCAAGGGGCCTTCAAGGGGTATGGCTACACCTTC	CASSQGAFKGYGYTF	.	TRBJ1-2	TRBV4-2
TGTGCCAGCAGCTATCGCGGGGTCGCAACTAATGAAAAACTGTTTTTT	CASSYRGVATNEKLFF	.	TRBJ1-4	TRBV7-8
TGTGCCAGCAAACGGGGCTACAATGAGCAGTTCTTC	CASKRGYNEQFF	.	TRBJ2-1	TRBV6-1
TGTGCTAGTGACCCCGGGACAGTTACTACTGGAAATGAAAAACTGTTTTTT	CASDPGTVTTGNEKLFF	TRBD1	TRBJ1-4	TRBV12-5
TGTGCCAGCTCGGAAGTAACCTTGTCGGGGGAGCAGTACTTC	CASSEVTLSGEQYF	.	TRBJ2-7	TRBV18
TGTGCCAGCAGTGCTTATGGGACAGGGATGGACGAGCAGTACTTC	CASSAYGTGMDEQYF	TRBD1	TRBJ2-7	TRBV25-1